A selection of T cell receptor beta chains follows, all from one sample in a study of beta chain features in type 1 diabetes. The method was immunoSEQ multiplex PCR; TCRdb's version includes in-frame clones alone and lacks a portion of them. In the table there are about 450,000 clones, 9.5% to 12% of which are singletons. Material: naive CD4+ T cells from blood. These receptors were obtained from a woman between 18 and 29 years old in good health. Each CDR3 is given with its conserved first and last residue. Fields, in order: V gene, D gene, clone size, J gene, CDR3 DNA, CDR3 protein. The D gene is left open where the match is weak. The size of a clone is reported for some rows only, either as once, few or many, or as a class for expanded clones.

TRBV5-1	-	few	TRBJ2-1	TGCGCCAGCAGCTTGGAGGGAGGCTACAATGAGCAGTTCTTC	CASSLEGGYNEQFF
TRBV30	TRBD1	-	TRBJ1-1	TGTGCCTGGAGCCTGGGGACAGGGGAAATCAACACTGAAGCTTTCTTT	CAWSLGTGEINTEAFF
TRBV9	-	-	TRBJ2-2	TGTGCCAGCAGCGTAGGAAGTCGGGTTACCGGGGAGCTGTTTTTT	CASSVGSRVTGELFF
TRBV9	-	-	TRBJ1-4	TGTGCCAGCAGCGTAGTTGCTTCTAATGAAAAACTGTTTTTT	CASSVVASNEKLFF
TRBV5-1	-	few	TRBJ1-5	TGCGCCAGCAGCTTGGTCTCAGGGGCCAATCAGCCCCAGCATTTT	CASSLVSGANQPQHF
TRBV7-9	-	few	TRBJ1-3	TGTGCCAGCAGCTTGGTGGGGTTAGCTGGAAACACCATATATTTT	CASSLVGLAGNTIYF
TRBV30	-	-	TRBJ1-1	TGTGCCTGGAGTTACGGAGTGAACACTGAAGCTTTCTTT	CAWSYGVNTEAFF
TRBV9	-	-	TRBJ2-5	TGTGCCAGCAGCGTAGGCGGGGTCCAGGAGACCCAGTACTTC	CASSVGGVQETQYF
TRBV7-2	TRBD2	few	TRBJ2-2	TGTGCCAGCAGCCCTAGGGTAGCGGGAAACACCGGGGAGCTGTTTTTT	CASSPRVAGNTGELFF
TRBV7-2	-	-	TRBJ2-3	TGTGCCAGCAGCTTAGGTTGGGGAGATACGCAGTATTTT	CASSLGWGDTQYF
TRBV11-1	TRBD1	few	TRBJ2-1	TGTGCCAGCAGCCGCCAGGGGGAGATACGCAATGAGCAGTTCTTC	CASSRQGEIRNEQFF
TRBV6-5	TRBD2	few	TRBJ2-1	TGTGCCAGCAGTTACTCGAGACTAGCGGGGGGTGAGCAGTTCTTC	CASSYSRLAGGEQFF
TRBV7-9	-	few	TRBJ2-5	TGTGCCAGCACCAGGTCAGGGGCCCAAGAGACCCAGTACTTC	CASTRSGAQETQYF
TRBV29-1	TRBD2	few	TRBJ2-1	TGCAGCGTTAGCGGGAGGGTCCGAAATGAGCAGTTCTTC	CSVSGRVRNEQFF
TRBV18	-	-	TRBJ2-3	TGTGCCAGCTCACAGGACAGTCCAAGGGATACGCAGTATTTT	CASSQDSPRDTQYF
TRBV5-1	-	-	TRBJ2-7	TGCGCCAGCAGGCTGACAGAAGTCTCCTACGAGCAGTACTTC	CASRLTEVSYEQYF
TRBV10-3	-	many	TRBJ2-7	TGTGCCATCAGTGCTGGTAGCGTCAGCGAGCAGTACTTC	CAISAGSVSEQYF
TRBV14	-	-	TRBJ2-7	TGTGCCAGCAGCCGGGGGGCGTGGGGCGATGGAGGCGAGCAGTACTTC	CASSRGAWGDGGEQYF
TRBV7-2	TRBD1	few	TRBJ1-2	TGTGCCAGCAGCCCAGACAGGGACTATGGCTACACCTTC	CASSPDRDYGYTF
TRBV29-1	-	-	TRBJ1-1	TGCAGCGTTGAAACCACTGAAGCTTTCTTT	CSVETTEAFF
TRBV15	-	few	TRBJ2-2	TGTGCCACCAGCAGAGATTGGGGTGCCACCGGGGAGCTGTTTTTT	CATSRDWGATGELFF
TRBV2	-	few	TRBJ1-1	TGTGCCAGCAGTGGGTATGGCACTGAAGCTTTCTTT	CASSGYGTEAFF
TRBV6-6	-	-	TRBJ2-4	TGTGCCAGCAGTACCTCGGAGGGGATACTGAACATTCAGTACTTC	CASSTSEGILNIQYF
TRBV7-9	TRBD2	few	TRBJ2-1	TGTGCCAGCAGCCCCGGGACTAGCGGGACGAATGAGCAGTTCTTC	CASSPGTSGTNEQFF
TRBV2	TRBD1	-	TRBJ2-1	TGTGCCAGCGCCGGGACAGGGGGGAGGAATGAGCAGTTCTTC	CASAGTGGRNEQFF
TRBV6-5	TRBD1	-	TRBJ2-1	TGTGCCAGCGGACAGGATCAGGCCTCCTACAATGAGCAGTTCTTC	CASGQDQASYNEQFF
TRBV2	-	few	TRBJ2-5	TGTGCCAGCAGAGGCGTTGGGACCCAGTACTTC	CASRGVGTQYF
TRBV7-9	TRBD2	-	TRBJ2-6	TGTGCCAGCAGCTTACGGGGACTACGTCATGGGGCCAACGTCCTGACTTTC	CASSLRGLRHGANVLTF
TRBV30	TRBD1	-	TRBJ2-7	TGTGCCTGGAGGACAGGGGTCTACGAGCAGTACTTC	CAWRTGVYEQYF
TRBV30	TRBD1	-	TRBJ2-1	TGTGCCTGGAGTAACCCGGACAGGGGGATTAACAATGAGCAGTTCTTC	CAWSNPDRGINNEQFF
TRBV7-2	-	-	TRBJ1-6	TGTGCCAGCAGCTTAAAGACAGTCCCCCTCCACTTT	CASSLKTVPLHF
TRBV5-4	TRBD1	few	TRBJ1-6	TGTGCCAGCAGCGTCGGGACAGCCTTCCGTTCACCCCTCCACTTT	CASSVGTAFRSPLHF
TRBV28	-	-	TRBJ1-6	TGTGCCAGCAGTTTCGGCGACAGGATGAATTCACCCCTCCACTTT	CASSFGDRMNSPLHF
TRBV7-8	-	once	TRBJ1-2	TGTGCCAGCAGCCCCCGCCGAACAGGGACTGGCTACACCTTC	CASSPRRTGTGYTF
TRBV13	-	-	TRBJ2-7	TGTGCCAGCAGCTTATCTGGGGGCCGAGGGACCTACGAGCAGTACTTC	CASSLSGGRGTYEQYF
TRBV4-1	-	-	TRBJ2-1	TGCGCCAGCAGCCAACGAGTGGGGGGCGAGGCCAATGAGCAGTTCTTC	CASSQRVGGEANEQFF
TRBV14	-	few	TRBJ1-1	TGTGCCAGCAGCCAAATTGGGGCGCCTGGTGAAGCTTTCTTT	CASSQIGAPGEAFF
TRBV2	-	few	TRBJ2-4	TGTGCCAGCAGAGAAGGGGTAGCCAAAAACATTCAGTACTTC	CASREGVAKNIQYF
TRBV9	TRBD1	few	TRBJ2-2	TGTGCCAGCAGCATCGGGACAGGGAAGGACACCGGGGAGCTGTTTTTT	CASSIGTGKDTGELFF
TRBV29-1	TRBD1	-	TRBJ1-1	TGCAGCGCAGACAGGGGTTTGAACACTGAAGCTTTCTTT	CSADRGLNTEAFF
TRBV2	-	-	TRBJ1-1	TGTGCCAGCAGGCGGAGGGTTATGAACACTGAAGCTTTCTTT	CASRRRVMNTEAFF
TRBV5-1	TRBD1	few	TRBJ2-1	TGCGCCAGCAGCAGGGTCGGACAGGGTGACTACAATGAGCAGTTCTTC	CASSRVGQGDYNEQFF
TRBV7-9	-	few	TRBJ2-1	TGTGCCAGCAGCTTGCCTTACAATGAGCAGTTCTTC	CASSLPYNEQFF
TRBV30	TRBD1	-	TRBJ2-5	TGTGCCTGGGGAACAGGGGATCGGAAGACCCAGTACTTC	CAWGTGDRKTQYF